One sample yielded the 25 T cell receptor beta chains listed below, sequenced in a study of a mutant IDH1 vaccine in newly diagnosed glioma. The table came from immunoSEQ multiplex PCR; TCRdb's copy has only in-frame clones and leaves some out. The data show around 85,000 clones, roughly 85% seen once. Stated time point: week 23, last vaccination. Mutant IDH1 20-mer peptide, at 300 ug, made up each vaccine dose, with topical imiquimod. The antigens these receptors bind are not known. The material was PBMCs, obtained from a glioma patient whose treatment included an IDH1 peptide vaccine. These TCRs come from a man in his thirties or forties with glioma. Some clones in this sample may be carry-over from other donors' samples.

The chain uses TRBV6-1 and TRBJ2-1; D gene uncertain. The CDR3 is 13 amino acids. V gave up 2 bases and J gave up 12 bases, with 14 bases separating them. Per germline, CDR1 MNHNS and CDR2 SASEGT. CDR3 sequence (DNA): TGTGCCAGCAGTGAAATTGTGGGGTCTGGGCAGTTCTTC. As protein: CASSEIVGSGQFF.

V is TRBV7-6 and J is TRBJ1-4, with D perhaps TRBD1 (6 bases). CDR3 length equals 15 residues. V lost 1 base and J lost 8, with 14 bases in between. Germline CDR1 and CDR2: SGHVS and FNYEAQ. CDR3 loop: CASSLEGAGEEKLFF. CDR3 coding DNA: TGTGCCAGCAGCTTAGAAGGGGCAGGGGAGGAAAAACTGTTTTTT.

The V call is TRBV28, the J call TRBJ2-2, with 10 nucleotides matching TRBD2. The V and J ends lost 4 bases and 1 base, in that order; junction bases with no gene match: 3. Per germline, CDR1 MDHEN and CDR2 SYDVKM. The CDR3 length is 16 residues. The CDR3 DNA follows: TGTGCCAGCAGTTGGCAGCGGGAGGGGAACACCGGGGAGCTGTTTTTT. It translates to CASSWQREGNTGELFF.

This CDR3 reads CASKIGQGVAYEQYF. CDR3 DNA sequence: TGTGCCAGCAAGATAGGACAGGGAGTCGCCTACGAGCAGTACTTC. The rearrangement joins TRBV6-1 to TRBJ2-7; the match to TRBD1 covers 8 bases. The ends lost 7 bases at V and 2 bases at J; junction bases unmatched: 10. CDR3 length: 15 amino acids. The germline V gene has CDR1 MNHNS and CDR2 SASEGT.

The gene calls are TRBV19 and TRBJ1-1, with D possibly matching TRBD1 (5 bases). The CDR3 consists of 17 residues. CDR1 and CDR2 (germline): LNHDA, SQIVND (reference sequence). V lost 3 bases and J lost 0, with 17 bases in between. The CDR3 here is CASSMGSTVPMNTEAFF. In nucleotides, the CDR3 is TGTGCCAGTAGTATGGGCTCGACAGTTCCCATGAACACTGAAGCTTTCTTT.

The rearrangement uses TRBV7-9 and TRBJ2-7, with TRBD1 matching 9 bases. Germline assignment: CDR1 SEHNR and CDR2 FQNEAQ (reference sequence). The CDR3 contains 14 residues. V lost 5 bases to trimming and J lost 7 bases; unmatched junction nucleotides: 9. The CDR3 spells CASSHPGQGPEQYF. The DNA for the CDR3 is TGTGCCAGCAGCCACCCGGGACAGGGCCCAGAGCAGTACTTC.

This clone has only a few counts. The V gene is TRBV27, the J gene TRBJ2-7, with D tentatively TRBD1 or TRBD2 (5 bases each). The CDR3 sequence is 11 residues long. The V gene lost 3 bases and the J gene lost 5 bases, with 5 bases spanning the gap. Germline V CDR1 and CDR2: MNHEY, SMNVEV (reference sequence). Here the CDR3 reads CASSLGDEQYF. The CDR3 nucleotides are TGTGCCAGCAGTTTGGGGGACGAGCAGTACTTC.

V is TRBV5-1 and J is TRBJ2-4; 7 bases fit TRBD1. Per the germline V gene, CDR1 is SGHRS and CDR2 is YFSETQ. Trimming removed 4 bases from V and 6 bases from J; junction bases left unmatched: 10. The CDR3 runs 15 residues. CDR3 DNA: TGCGCCAGCAGCACAAGTACCGGGACAGTAAACATTCAGTACTTC. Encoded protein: CASSTSTGTVNIQYF.

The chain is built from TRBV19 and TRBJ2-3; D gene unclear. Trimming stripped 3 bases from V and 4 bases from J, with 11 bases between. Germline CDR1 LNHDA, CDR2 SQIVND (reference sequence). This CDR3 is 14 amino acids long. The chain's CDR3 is CASSIITDADTQYF. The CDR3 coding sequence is TGTGCCAGTAGTATCATCACAGATGCAGATACGCAGTATTTT.

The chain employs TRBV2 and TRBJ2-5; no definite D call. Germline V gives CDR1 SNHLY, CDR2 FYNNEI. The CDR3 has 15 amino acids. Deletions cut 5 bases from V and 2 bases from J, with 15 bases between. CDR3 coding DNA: TGTGCCAGCAGTTCCCAGGTGGCAGCACAAGAGACCCAGTACTTC. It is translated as CASSSQVAAQETQYF. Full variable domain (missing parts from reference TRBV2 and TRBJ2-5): EPEVTQTPSHQVTQMGQEVILRCVPISNHLYFYWYRQILGQKVEFLVSFYNNEISEKSEIFDDQFSVERPDGSNFTLKIRSTKLEDSAMYFCASSSQVAAQETQYFGPGTRLLVL.

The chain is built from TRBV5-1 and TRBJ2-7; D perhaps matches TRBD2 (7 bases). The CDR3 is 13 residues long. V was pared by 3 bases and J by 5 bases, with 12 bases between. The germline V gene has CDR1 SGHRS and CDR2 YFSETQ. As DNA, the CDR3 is TGCGCCAGCAGCTGGCGGGGGCCCCACGAGCAGTACTTC. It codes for CASSWRGPHEQYF.

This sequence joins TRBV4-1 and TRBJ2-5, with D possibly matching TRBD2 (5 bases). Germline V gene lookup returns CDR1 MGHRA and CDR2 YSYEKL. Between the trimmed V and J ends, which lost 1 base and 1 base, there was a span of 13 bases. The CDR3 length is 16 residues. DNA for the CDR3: TGCGCCAGCAGCCAAGTGTGGGGTCTAGCCCAAGAGACCCAGTACTTC. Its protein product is CASSQVWGLAQETQYF.

This CDR3 is CASSPRTGNGEQYF. The CDR3 DNA follows: TGTGCCAGCAGCCCCCGGACAGGGAATGGCGAGCAGTACTTC. The rearrangement links TRBV5-5 to TRBJ2-7, with 8 bases identical to TRBD1. V lost 4 bases, J lost 6 bases, and 9 bases stayed unmatched. The CDR3 loop spans 14 amino acids. Germline values: CDR1 SGHKS, CDR2 YYEKEE (reference sequence). Using reference TRBV5-5 and TRBJ2-7 for the parts outside the CDR3, the full variable domain is DAGVTQSPTHLIKTRGQQVTLRCSPISGHKSVSWYQQVLGQGPQFIFQYYEKEERGRGNFPDRFSARQFPNYSSELNVNALLLGDSALYLCASSPRTGNGEQYFGPGTRLTVT.

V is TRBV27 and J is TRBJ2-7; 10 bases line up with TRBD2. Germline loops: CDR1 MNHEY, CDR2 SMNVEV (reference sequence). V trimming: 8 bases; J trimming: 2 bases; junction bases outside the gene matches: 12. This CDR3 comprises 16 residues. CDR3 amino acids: CASRLSSSGGAYEQYF. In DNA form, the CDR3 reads TGTGCCAGCCGGCTCTCCTCTAGCGGGGGAGCCTACGAGCAGTACTTC.

CDR3 loop: CASSTGWEAFF. The CDR3 DNA is TGTGCCAGCAGCACAGGGTGGGAAGCTTTCTTT. V usage is TRBV2 and J usage is TRBJ1-1, with a possible D match to TRBD1 (6 bases). CDR3 length equals 11 residues. The ends were cut back, 6 bases at V and 8 bases at J, with 10 bases in the middle. Germline V CDR1 and CDR2: SNHLY, FYNNEI. Using reference TRBV2 and TRBJ1-1 for the parts outside the CDR3, the full variable domain is EPEVTQTPSHQVTQMGQEVILRCVPISNHLYFYWYRQILGQKVEFLVSFYNNEISEKSEIFDDQFSVERPDGSNFTLKIRSTKLEDSAMYFCASSTGWEAFFGQGTRLTVV.

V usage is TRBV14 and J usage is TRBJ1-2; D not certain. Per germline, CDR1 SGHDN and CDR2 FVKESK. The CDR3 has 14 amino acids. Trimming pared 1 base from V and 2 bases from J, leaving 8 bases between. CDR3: CASSQGGRNYGYTF. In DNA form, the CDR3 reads TGTGCCAGCAGCCAAGGAGGCAGAAACTATGGCTACACCTTC.

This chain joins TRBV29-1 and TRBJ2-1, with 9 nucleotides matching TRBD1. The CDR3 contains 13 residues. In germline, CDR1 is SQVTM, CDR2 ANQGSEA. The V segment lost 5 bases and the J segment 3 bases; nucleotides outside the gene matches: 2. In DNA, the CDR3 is TGCAGCGTTCCGGGACAGGGCTACAATGAGCAGTTCTTC. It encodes CSVPGQGYNEQFF.

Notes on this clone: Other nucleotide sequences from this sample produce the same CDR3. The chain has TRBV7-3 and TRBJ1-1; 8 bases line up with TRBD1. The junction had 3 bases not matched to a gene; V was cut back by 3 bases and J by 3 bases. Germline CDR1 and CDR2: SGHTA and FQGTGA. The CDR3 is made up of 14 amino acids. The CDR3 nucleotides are TGTGCCAGCAGCTTGACAGGGGCTGACACTGAAGCTTTCTTT. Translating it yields CASSLTGADTEAFF.

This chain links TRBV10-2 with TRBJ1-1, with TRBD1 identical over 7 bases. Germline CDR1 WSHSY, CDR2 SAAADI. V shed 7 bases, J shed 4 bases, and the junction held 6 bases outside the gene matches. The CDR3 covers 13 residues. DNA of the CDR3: TGCGCCAGCACCCAGGGGGGGGCCACTGAAGCTTTCTTT. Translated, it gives CASTQGGATEAFF.

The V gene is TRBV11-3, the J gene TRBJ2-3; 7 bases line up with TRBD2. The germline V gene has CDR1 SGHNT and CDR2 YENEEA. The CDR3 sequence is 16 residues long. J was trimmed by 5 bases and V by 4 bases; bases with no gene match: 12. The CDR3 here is CASSYTSALGKDTQYF. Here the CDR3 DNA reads TGTGCCAGCAGCTACACTAGCGCGCTGGGTAAAGATACGCAGTATTTT.

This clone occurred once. CDR3 sequence (DNA): TGTGCCAGCAGCCCTTTACTAGCGGGGAACACCGGGGAGCTGTTTTTT. It specifies CASSPLLAGNTGELFF. The chain carries TRBV4-2 and TRBJ2-2; TRBD2 matches 9 bases. Germline CDR1 and CDR2: LGHNA and YNFKEQ. The length of the CDR3 is 16 residues. Trimming at V came to 4 bases and at J to 1 base, leaving 4 bases not matched to a gene.

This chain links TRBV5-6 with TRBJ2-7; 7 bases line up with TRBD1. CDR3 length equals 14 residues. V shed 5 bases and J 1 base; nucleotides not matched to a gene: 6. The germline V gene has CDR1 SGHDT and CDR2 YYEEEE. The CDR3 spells CASSLETGSYEQYF. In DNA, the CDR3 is TGTGCCAGCAGTCTTGAGACAGGGTCCTACGAGCAGTACTTC.

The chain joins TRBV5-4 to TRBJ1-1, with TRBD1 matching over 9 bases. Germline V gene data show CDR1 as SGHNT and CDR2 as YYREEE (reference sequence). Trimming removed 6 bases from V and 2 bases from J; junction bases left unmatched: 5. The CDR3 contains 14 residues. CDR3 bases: TGTGCCAGCAACCTGGACAGGGGAAACACTGAAGCTTTCTTT. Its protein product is CASNLDRGNTEAFF.

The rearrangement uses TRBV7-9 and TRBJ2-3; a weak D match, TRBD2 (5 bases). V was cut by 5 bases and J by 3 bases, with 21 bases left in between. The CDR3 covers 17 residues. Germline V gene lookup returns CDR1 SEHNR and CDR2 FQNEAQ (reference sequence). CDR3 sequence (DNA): TGTGCCAGCAGCCACGATATACTAGGTCCGAGTACAGATACGCAGTATTTT. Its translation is CASSHDILGPSTDTQYF.

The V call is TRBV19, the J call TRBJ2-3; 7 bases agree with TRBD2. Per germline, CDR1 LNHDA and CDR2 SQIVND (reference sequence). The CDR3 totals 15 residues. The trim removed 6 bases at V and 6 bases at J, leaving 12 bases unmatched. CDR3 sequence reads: CASRPIGEGSDTQYF. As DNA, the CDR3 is TGTGCCAGTAGGCCCATAGGGGAGGGATCCGATACGCAGTATTTT. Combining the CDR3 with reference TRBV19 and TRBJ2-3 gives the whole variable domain DGGITQSPKYLFRKEGQNVTLSCEQNLNHDAMYWYRQDPGQGLRLIYYSQIVNDFQKGDIAEGYSVSREKKESFPLTVTSAQKNPTAFYLCASRPIGEGSDTQYFGPGTRLTVL.